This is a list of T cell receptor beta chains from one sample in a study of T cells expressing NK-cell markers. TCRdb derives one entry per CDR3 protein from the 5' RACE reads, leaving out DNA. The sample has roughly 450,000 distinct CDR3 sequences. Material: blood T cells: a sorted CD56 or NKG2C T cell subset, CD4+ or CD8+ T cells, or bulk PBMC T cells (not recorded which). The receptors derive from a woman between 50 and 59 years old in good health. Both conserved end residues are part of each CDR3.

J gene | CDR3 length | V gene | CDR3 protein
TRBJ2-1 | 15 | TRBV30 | CAWTPHLAGVNEQFF
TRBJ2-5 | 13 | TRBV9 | CASRAEYQETQYF
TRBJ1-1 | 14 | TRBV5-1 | CASSLEGGDGEAFF
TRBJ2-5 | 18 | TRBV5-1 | CASSPGLPSEVWREAQYF
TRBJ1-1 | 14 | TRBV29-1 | CSVSSRLMNTEAFF
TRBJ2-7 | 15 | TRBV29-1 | CSAAGGLVGLNEQYF
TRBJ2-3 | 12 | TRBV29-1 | CSSGGGADTQYF
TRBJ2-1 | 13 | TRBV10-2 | CAGGGAGYNEQFF
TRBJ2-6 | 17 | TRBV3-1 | CASSRPGRRTGANVLTF
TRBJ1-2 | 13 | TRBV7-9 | CASSLDGGLGYTF